Presented here are 32 T cell receptor beta chains from one specimen sequenced in a study of Graves' ophthalmopathy and Graves' hyperthyroidism (dated by TCRdb to between 2017 and 2018). Sequencing used an Illumina HiSeq 2000. For repertoire sequencing, TCR beta CDR3 regions were amplified from RNA transcripts. The first round of RT-PCR was done with HTBI primers and the Qiagen OneStep RT-PCR kit, and was followed by a second round of multiplex PCR, then size selection and purification. Starting from the raw public reads, TCRdb applied fastp trimming at Q25, assembled clones with MiXCR and retained in-frame beta chains. When rows share a CDR3 protein, they turn into one entry using the most common DNA and genes. Present in this sample are around 470,000 distinct CDR3 sequences, 14% of which were seen just once. The ten top clones hold about 9.4% of the sample. The sequencing input was blood. All receptors come from a woman aged 25 to 39 with Graves' ophthalmopathy. Donor details come from another sample of the same person, matched by shared clones.

Details on this clonotype: A single base separates this from a much larger clone, so it may be a read error. V and J are TRBV12-3 or TRBV12-4 and TRBJ1-5, with 8 bases identical to TRBD1. CDR3 length: 15 amino acids. The trim removed 8 bases at V and 4 bases at J, leaving 10 bases unmatched. The chain's CDR3 is CASCTAGGRNQPQHF. In nucleotides, the CDR3 is TGTGCCAGCTGTACCGCAGGGGGCAGGAATCAGCCCCAGCATTTT.

At least ten counts were recorded for this clonotype. The V call is TRBV20-1, the J call TRBJ1-1; TRBD1 matches 8 bases. Per germline, CDR1 DFQATT and CDR2 SNEGSKA (reference sequence). Trimming removed 0 bases from V and 2 bases from J; junction bases left unmatched: 5. The CDR3 covers 15 residues. The DNA of the CDR3 is TGCAGTGCTAGAGATCGAGACAGGGGAAACACTGAAGCTTTCTTT. Residues: CSARDRDRGNTEAFF.

This chain connects TRBV9 to TRBJ2-2; D remains ambiguous. The CDR3 loop spans 17 amino acids. V gave up 4 bases and J gave up 0 bases, with 16 bases separating them. Germline CDR1 is SGDLS and CDR2 is YYNGEE. This chain's CDR3 is CASSYTLDRTNTGELFF. The CDR3 nucleotides read TGTGCCAGCAGCTATACCCTGGACCGCACGAACACCGGGGAGCTGTTTTTT.

This clonotype was observed a few times. The chain combines TRBV20-1 with TRBJ2-6, with 9 bases matching TRBD2. V lost 3 bases, J lost 4 bases, and 10 bases stayed unmatched. The length of the CDR3 is 17 residues. CDR1 is DFQATT and CDR2 is SNEGSKA in the germline V gene (reference sequence). The CDR3 loop is CSASRGLARIGANVLTF. Here the CDR3 DNA reads TGCAGTGCTAGTAGGGGACTAGCACGGATCGGGGCCAACGTCCTGACTTTC.

This rearrangement joins TRBV7-9 to TRBJ1-6, with D unclear. The CDR3 extends over 16 amino acids. CDR1 and CDR2 (germline): SEHNR, FQNEAQ (reference sequence). The V end was cut by 5 bases, the J end by 5 bases, with 16 bases between. CDR3 protein: CASSDYRAHDNSPLHF. Written as DNA, the CDR3 is TGTGCCAGCAGCGACTACAGAGCTCACGATAATTCACCCCTCCACTTT.

This clonotype was detected a few times. The chain has TRBV3-1 and TRBJ2-6, with a weak D call TRBD1 (6 bases). Deletions cut 1 base from V and 2 bases from J, with 6 bases between. The germline V gene encodes CDR1 LGHDT and CDR2 YNNKEL (reference sequence). The CDR3 has 15 residues. Here the CDR3 reads CASSQGQAGANVLTF. CDR3 DNA sequence: TGTGCCAGCAGCCAAGGACAGGCTGGGGCCAACGTCCTGACTTTC.

This clonotype showed up just a few times. The V and J genes are TRBV27 and TRBJ2-2; D gene ambiguous. Germline V gene sequence: CDR1 MNHEY, CDR2 SMNVEV (reference sequence). V gave up 0 bases and J gave up 1 base, with 6 bases separating them. The CDR3 covers 15 residues. The CDR3 loop is CASSLSSGNTGELFF. CDR3 nucleotides: TGTGCCAGCAGTTTATCGTCAGGGAACACCGGGGAGCTGTTTTTT.

This clonotype was seen ten or more times. The genes are TRBV25-1 and TRBJ1-2; TRBD1 might be the D (6 bases). Germline-derived CDR1 and CDR2 are MGHDK and SYGVNS. The V end was cut by 2 bases, the J end by 8 bases, with 12 bases between. The CDR3 totals 13 residues. The CDR3 spells CASSEGGLGGYTF. The CDR3 region has the DNA TGTGCCAGCAGTGAAGGGGGCCTCGGGGGCTACACCTTC.

This clonotype was seen ten or more times. V is TRBV6-5 and J is TRBJ1-1; D is uncertain. Trimming removed 0 bases from V and 3 bases from J, with 8 bases in between. This CDR3 spans 14 amino acids. The V gene's germline CDR1 is MNHEY and CDR2 SVGAGI. The chain's CDR3 is CASSYSISYTEAFF. DNA for the CDR3: TGTGCCAGCAGTTACTCGATTTCGTACACTGAAGCTTTCTTT.

This clonotype showed up just a few times. V usage is TRBV25-1 and J usage is TRBJ2-2; TRBD1 agrees at 10 bases. The J segment lost 7 bases and the V segment lost 6 bases, leaving 11 bases of the junction unmatched. Per germline, CDR1 MGHDK and CDR2 SYGVNS. The CDR3 is made up of 16 amino acids. This chain's CDR3 is CASRPPTGGAGGELFF. DNA for the CDR3: TGTGCCAGCAGACCCCCGACAGGGGGCGCGGGCGGGGAGCTGTTTTTT.

The chain couples TRBV4-1 to TRBJ2-7, with unresolved D. V lost 1 base, J lost 3 bases, and 10 bases lay in between. This CDR3 contains 14 residues. Germline V gives CDR1 MGHRA, CDR2 YSYEKL. Here the CDR3 DNA reads TGCGCCAGCAGCCAAGGCCCGGTAGACTACGAGCAGTACTTC. Translated: CASSQGPVDYEQYF.

This clonotype was seen at least ten times. CDR3 residues: CASSFYGLDTEAFF. DNA for the CDR3: TGCGCCAGCAGCTTCTATGGTTTGGACACTGAAGCTTTCTTT. The genes are TRBV5-1 and TRBJ1-1; unclear D gene. The CDR3 contains 14 residues. V was pared by 2 bases and J by 3 bases, with 11 bases between. Germline lookup yields CDR1 SGHRS and CDR2 YFSETQ.

In this sample, this clonotype turned up many times. The rearrangement links TRBV29-1 to TRBJ1-2; TRBD1 matches at 7 bases. With 6 bases clipped from V and 4 bases from J, the junction kept 8 bases outside the gene matches. Per the germline V gene, CDR1 is SQVTM and CDR2 is ANQGSEA. This CDR3 region has 13 residues. The CDR3 loop is CSVQGSGGYGYTF. The DNA for the CDR3 is TGCAGCGTCCAGGGATCAGGGGGCTATGGCTACACCTTC.

This clonotype was seen repeatedly, ten times or more. The chain uses TRBV20-1 and TRBJ2-7, with D uncertain. V lost 3 bases, J lost 5 bases, and 17 bases lay in between. This CDR3 is 14 amino acids long. The germline V gene has CDR1 DFQATT and CDR2 SNEGSKA (reference sequence). The CDR3 protein is CSASKAAHINEQYF. The CDR3, as DNA: TGCAGTGCTAGCAAGGCTGCCCATATAAACGAGCAGTACTTC.

As regards this clonotype: Compared with germline, one end of the junction differs, possibly owing to a read error. Here the CDR3 reads CASAPWTGGYEKFF. CDR3 DNA: TGTGCCAGCGCACCCTGGACAGGGGGTTATGAGAAGTTCTTC. The chain employs TRBV6-1 and TRBJ2-1, with 10 bases matching TRBD1. CDR3 length: 14 amino acids. From germline, CDR1 is MNHNS and CDR2 SASEGT.

This clonotype came up many times. V usage is TRBV20-1 and J usage is TRBJ1-2; 8 bases map to TRBD1. Germline V gene lookup returns CDR1 DFQATT and CDR2 SNEGSKA (reference sequence). The CDR3 is 15 residues long. With V trimmed by 3 bases and J by 4 bases, 10 bases remained unmatched. The CDR3 DNA reads as TGCAGTGCTAGGTCCCCGGGACAGGCCCTCTATGGCTACACCTTC. It translates to CSARSPGQALYGYTF.

The table lists this clonotype with many counts. V and J are TRBV9 and TRBJ1-2; D ambiguous. V was cut by 3 bases and J by 4 bases, with 13 bases left in between. CDR1 SGDLS and CDR2 YYNGEE come from the germline V gene. The CDR3 totals 14 residues. The CDR3 sequence: CASSALAGAYGYTF. CDR3 nucleotide sequence: TGTGCCAGCAGCGCCCTGGCGGGAGCCTATGGCTACACCTTC.

This clonotype has a count of ten or more. The chain combines TRBV6-1 with TRBJ1-1, with D unresolved. The CDR3 covers 15 residues. In germline, CDR1 is MNHNS, CDR2 SASEGT. V lost 5 bases and J 6 bases, leaving 19 bases between the germline ends. The CDR3 region is CASSISRVSYSEAFF. CDR3 DNA sequence: TGTGCCAGCAGTATTAGTCGGGTGAGTTACTCTGAAGCTTTCTTT.

This clonotype was observed a handful of times. The chain is built from TRBV5-1 and TRBJ2-2; 12 bases fit TRBD2. This CDR3 is 18 amino acids long. Trimming cost V 1 base and J 3 bases; bases outside gene matches: 7. The germline CDR1 and CDR2 sequences are SGHRS and YFSETQ. CDR3 nucleotides: TGCGCCAGCAGCTTGCCCCCGACTAGCGGGAGCCACACCGGGGAGCTGTTTTTT. Its protein is CASSLPPTSGSHTGELFF.

Regarding this clonotype: Possible read error: a much larger clone is one base away. The chain couples TRBV12-3 or TRBV12-4 to TRBJ2-7; 7 nucleotides match TRBD1. The CDR3 is 14 amino acids. In DNA form, the CDR3 reads TGTGCCGGCAGGAAAGGACAGGAAACCTACGAGCAGTACTTC. Protein product: CAGRKGQETYEQYF.

This clonotype was counted many times. The gene calls are TRBV7-2 and TRBJ2-5, with D perhaps TRBD1 (5 bases). Germline lookup yields CDR1 SGHTA and CDR2 FQGNSA. This CDR3 spans 13 amino acids. V was cut by 4 bases and J by 3 bases, with 9 bases left in between. CDR3 sequence reads: CASSYDRKETQYF. CDR3 in DNA: TGTGCCAGCAGCTACGACAGAAAAGAGACCCAGTACTTC.

This clonotype has a count of ten or more. V usage is TRBV25-1 and J usage is TRBJ1-3; 10 nucleotides agree with TRBD1. The length of the CDR3 is 13 residues. V dropped 6 bases and J dropped 6; count of bases not matched to a gene: 2. Germline V gene sequence: CDR1 MGHDK, CDR2 SYGVNS. This CDR3 reads CASSDRGQNTIYF. The CDR3 DNA follows: TGTGCCAGCAGCGACAGGGGGCAAAACACCATATATTTT.

This clonotype was counted many times. CDR3 DNA sequence: TGTGCCAGCCGGAATGGACAGGGGGACGAGCAGTACTTC. This sequence encodes CASRNGQGDEQYF. The chain joins TRBV2 to TRBJ2-7; 10 positions match TRBD1. The V and J ends lost 8 bases and 5 bases, in that order; junction bases with no gene match: 6. This CDR3 spans 13 amino acids. Germline CDR1 is SNHLY and CDR2 is FYNNEI.

This clonotype has at least ten counts. The chain has TRBV20-1 and TRBJ1-2; D gene unclear. CDR3 length: 14 residues. CDR1 and CDR2 from the germline V gene are DFQATT and SNEGSKA (reference sequence). V was clipped by 0 bases and J by 4 bases, with 12 bases between them. The CDR3 here is CSARDEEFGYGYTF. In nucleotides, the CDR3 is TGCAGTGCTAGAGACGAGGAATTCGGCTATGGCTACACCTTC.

The gene calls are TRBV30 and TRBJ1-3; no firm D call. From germline, CDR1 is GTSNPN and CDR2 SVGIG (reference sequence). With 3 bases removed from V and 2 bases from J, the gap between germline ends came to 14 bases. The CDR3 has 15 amino acids. For the CDR3, the DNA is TGTGCCTGGAGACGAGGCACCCAACCTGGAAACACCATATATTTT. Translation gives CAWRRGTQPGNTIYF.

This clonotype came up many times. The J gene is TRBJ2-7, the V gene TRBV20-1; D gene uncertain. V lost 3 bases and J 2 bases, leaving 14 bases between the germline ends. This CDR3 has 14 residues. The V gene's germline CDR1 is DFQATT and CDR2 SNEGSKA (reference sequence). This CDR3 is CSASIRAQPYEQYF. In DNA, the CDR3 is TGCAGTGCTAGTATCCGGGCACAACCCTACGAGCAGTACTTC.

This clonotype was detected many times. Given a much more abundant clone one base away, this may be a read error. The chain joins TRBV28 to TRBJ2-5; D is undetermined. In germline, CDR1 is MDHEN, CDR2 SYDVKM. There are 11 residues in the CDR3. V lost 1 base to trimming and J lost 9 bases, with 6 bases between them. The DNA of the CDR3 is TGTGCCAGCAGTTTATTGGAGTCCCAGTACTTC. It yields the protein CASSLLESQYF. The whole variable domain, remainder taken from reference TRBV28 and TRBJ2-5, is DVKVTQSSRYLVKRTGEKVFLECVQDMDHENMFWYRQDPGLGLRLIYFSYDVKMKEKGDIPEGYSVSREKKERFSLILESASTNQTSMYLCASSLLESQYFGPGTRLLVL.

There are many counts of this clonotype. This chain joins TRBV25-1 and TRBJ1-2; D uncertain. V was pared by 4 bases and J by 6 bases, with 6 bases between. CDR3 length: 11 amino acids. CDR1 and CDR2 from the germline V gene are MGHDK and SYGVNS. The CDR3 DNA sequence: TGTGCCAGCAGTGTGGCCGATGGCTACACCTTC. Protein sequence: CASSVADGYTF.

In its sample, this clonotype was seen many times. The V gene is TRBV2, the J gene TRBJ1-1; D is unclear. Trimming cost V 0 bases and J 7 bases, with 9 bases left between them. CDR1 is SNHLY and CDR2 is FYNNEI in the germline V gene. The CDR3 sequence is 13 residues long. CDR3 nucleotides: TGTGCCAGCAGTGAAGCACCCCTTATTGAAGCTTTCTTT. Encoded protein: CASSEAPLIEAFF.

The rearrangement joins TRBV7-2 to TRBJ2-7; 8 bases map to TRBD2. The CDR3 is 15 residues long. Germline V CDR1 and CDR2: SGHTA, FQGNSA. With V trimmed by 7 bases and J by 2 bases, 10 bases remained unmatched. The CDR3 is CASILAGTGTYEQYF. Written as DNA, the CDR3 is TGTGCCAGCATTTTAGCGGGAACAGGGACCTACGAGCAGTACTTC.

This clonotype has at least ten counts. This rearrangement joins TRBV6-1 to TRBJ1-2, with no clear D. Germline CDR1 reads MNHNS; CDR2 reads SASEGT. CDR3 size: 14 residues. V was trimmed by 6 bases and J by 6 bases, leaving 17 bases between them. The CDR3 DNA reads as TGTGCCAGCAGACTGTTTTTTCTTTCGGATGGCTACACCTTC. Amino acid sequence: CASRLFFLSDGYTF.

This clonotype was picked up many times. The rearrangement links TRBV15 to TRBJ1-4, with TRBD1 as a possible D gene (5 bases). CDR1 and CDR2 from the germline V gene are LNHNV and YYDKDF (reference sequence). This CDR3 region has 15 residues. V was cut by 0 bases and J by 5 bases, with 10 bases left in between. CDR3 residues: CATSRDRAGNEKLFF. CDR3 in DNA: TGTGCCACCAGCAGAGATCGGGCAGGGAATGAAAAACTGTTTTTT.